This T cell receptor beta chain comes out of a study of T cell repertoires in cytomegalovirus infection. Study background: Public signatures in TCR beta pointed to CMV infection and matching HLA type. Points from the study as a whole: In two of eight donors, the top clonotype was HLA-C-restricted CMV-specific. Summed frequency of shared TCR beta families picked out CMV carriers who also had the relevant HLA.

This clonotype came up a few times. What it binds is not known. This CDR3 is built from 14 residues. In germline, CDR1 is MNHNY, CDR2 SVGAGI (reference sequence). The V gene end was trimmed by 5 bases and the J gene end by 7 bases; junction bases not matched to a gene: 9. TCRdb analysed the reads with MiXCR anew, one entry per CDR3 protein. The sample shows more than 150,000 distinct CDR3 sequences, about 28% of them seen only once. Sequencing input: PBMCs. This chain links TRBV6-6 with TRBJ2-7; TRBD1 agrees at 9 bases. The TCR originated in a human donor in good health (CMV status not recorded). Some clones in this sample may be carry-over from other donors' samples. The DNA of the CDR3 is TGTGCCAGCAGTCCACCGGACAGGGGAGCGGAGCAGTACTTC. Residues: CASSPPDRGAEQYF.